The T cell receptor beta chain under discussion was sequenced for a study of shared clonotypes between healthy human individuals. Details on this clone: Its antigen is currently unknown.

Broader study findings: It was expected that sequencing depth would affect clonotype sharing among donors. A small donor pool kept down the genetic and exposure-history diversity that was represented.

CDR3 length: 14 residues. After removal of 2 bases from V and 4 bases from J, the junction contained 5 bases not matched to a gene. Germline CDR1 SGHDT, CDR2 YYEEEE. Under the authors' procedure: With immunoSEQ giving junction-only sequences and no quality scores, filtering differed. TCRdb's table, derived via immunoSEQ multiplex PCR, lists solely in-frame clones and lacks some. V and J calls and clone size are copied from that table; D and trimming were computed from the DNA. The sample includes about 1.1 million clones, roughly 74% of them seen just once. Sequenced input: memory CD4+ T cells from PBMCs. Documented subset: CD45RA-negative fraction. The chain carries TRBV5-6 and TRBJ2-5; 7 bases line up with TRBD2. This sequence originates from a man younger than 30 in good health. Some clones in this sample may be carry-over from other donors' samples. The DNA for the CDR3 is TGTGCCAGCAGCTTCACGGGAGGCAGAGAGACCCAGTACTTC. Amino acids: CASSFTGGRETQYF.